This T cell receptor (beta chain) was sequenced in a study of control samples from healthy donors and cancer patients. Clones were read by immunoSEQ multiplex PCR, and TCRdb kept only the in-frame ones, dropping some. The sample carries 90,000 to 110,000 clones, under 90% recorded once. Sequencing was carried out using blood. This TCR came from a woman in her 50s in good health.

The CDR3, as DNA: TGTGCCACCAGCAGAGATAAAGGGAAACGGAGCAATCAGCCCCAGCATTTT. Its protein is CATSRDKGKRSNQPQHF. The rearrangement joins TRBV15 to TRBJ1-5; no definite D call. Germline CDR1 reads LNHNV; CDR2 reads YYDKDF (reference sequence). V was clipped by 0 bases and J by 1 base, with 13 bases between them. The CDR3 contains 17 residues. Supplemented by reference TRBV15 and TRBJ1-5, the full variable domain reads DAMVIQNPRYQVTQFGKPVTLSCSQTLNHNVMYWYQQKSSQAPKLLFHYYDKDFNNEADTPDNFQSRRPNTSFCFLDIRSPGLGDTAMYLCATSRDKGKRSNQPQHFGDGTRLSIL.